The text below deals with one TCR beta chain. Its antigen is undetermined. Sequenced by immunoSEQ multiplex PCR; TCRdb stores in-frame clones only, minus some. The table records about 120,000 clones, roughly 91% of them present only once. The entry originates in a study of T cell responses to AZD1222 COVID-19 vaccine. Study-wide points: Once two AZD1222 doses were given, Spike-specific TCR breadth and depth went up. Seropositive status at baseline applied to only a handful of AZD1222 recipients. The donor cohort was predominantly white British with a female majority, and clonal diversity may have been underestimated.

V shed 9 bases and J shed 5 bases, with 16 bases lying between them. This CDR3 has 14 amino acids. Germline values: CDR1 SNHLY, CDR2 FYNNEI. This sequence was found in an adult who received the AZD1222 COVID-19 vaccine. This specimen consisted of peripheral blood, obtained 28 days after the second AZD1222 dose. V usage is TRBV2 and J usage is TRBJ1-4; maybe TRBD1 (5 bases). The CDR3 sequence is CASVPGTRNEKLFF. CDR3 nucleotide sequence: TGTGCCAGTGTACCGGGGACCAGGAATGAAAAACTGTTTTTT. The full variable domain, its missing parts supplied by reference TRBV2 and TRBJ1-4, is EPEVTQTPSHQVTQMGQEVILRCVPISNHLYFYWYRQILGQKVEFLVSFYNNEISEKSEIFDDQFSVERPDGSNFTLKIRSTKLEDSAMYFCASVPGTRNEKLFFGSGTQLSVL.